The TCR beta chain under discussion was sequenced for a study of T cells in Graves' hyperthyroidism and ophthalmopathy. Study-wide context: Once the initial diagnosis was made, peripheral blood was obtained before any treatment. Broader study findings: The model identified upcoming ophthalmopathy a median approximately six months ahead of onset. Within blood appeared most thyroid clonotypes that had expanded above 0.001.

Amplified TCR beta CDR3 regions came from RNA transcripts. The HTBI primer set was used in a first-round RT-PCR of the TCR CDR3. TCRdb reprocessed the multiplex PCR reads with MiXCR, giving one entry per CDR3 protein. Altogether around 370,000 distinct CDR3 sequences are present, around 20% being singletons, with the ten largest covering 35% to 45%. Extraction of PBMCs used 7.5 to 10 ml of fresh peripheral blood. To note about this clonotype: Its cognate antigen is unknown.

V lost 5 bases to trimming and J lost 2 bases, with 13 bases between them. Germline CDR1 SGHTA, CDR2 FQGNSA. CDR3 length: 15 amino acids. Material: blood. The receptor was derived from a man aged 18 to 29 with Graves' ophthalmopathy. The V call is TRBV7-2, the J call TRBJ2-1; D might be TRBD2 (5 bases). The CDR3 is CASSPSGSTYNEQFF. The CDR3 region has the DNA TGTGCCAGCAGCCCTTCGGGAAGTACCTACAATGAGCAGTTCTTC.